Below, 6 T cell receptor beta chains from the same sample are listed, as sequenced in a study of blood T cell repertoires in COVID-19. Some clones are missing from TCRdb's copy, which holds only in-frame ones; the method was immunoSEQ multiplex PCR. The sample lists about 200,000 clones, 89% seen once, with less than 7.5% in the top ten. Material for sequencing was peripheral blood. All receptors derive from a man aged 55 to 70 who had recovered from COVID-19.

The CDR3 is CASSPGADTQYF. The DNA of the CDR3 is TGTGCCAGCAGCCCAGGGGCAGATACGCAGTATTTT. The chain combines TRBV7-9 with TRBJ2-3, with TRBD1 as a possible D gene (6 bases). There are 12 residues in the CDR3. V was trimmed by 5 bases and J by 4 bases, leaving 7 bases between them. CDR1 is SEHNR and CDR2 is FQNEAQ in the germline V gene (reference sequence). The whole variable domain, filled in from reference TRBV7-9 and TRBJ2-3, reads DTGVSQNPRHKITKRGQNVTFRCDPISEHNRLYWYRQTLGQGPEFLTYFQNEAQLEKSRLLSDRFSAERPKGSFSTLEIQRTEQGDSAMYLCASSPGADTQYFGPGTRLTVL.

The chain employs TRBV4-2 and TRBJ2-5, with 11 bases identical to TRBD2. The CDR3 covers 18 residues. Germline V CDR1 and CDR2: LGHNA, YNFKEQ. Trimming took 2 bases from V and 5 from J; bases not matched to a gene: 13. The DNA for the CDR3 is TGTGCCAGCAGCCAATTCTCGCTAGCGGGAGGTTTGGGGGAGACCCAGTACTTC. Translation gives CASSQFSLAGGLGETQYF.

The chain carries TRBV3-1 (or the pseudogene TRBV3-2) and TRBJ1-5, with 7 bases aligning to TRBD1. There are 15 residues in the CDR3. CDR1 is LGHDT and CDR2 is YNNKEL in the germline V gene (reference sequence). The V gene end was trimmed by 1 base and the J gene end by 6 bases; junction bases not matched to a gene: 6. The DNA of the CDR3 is TGTGCCAGCAGCCAAGGAACAGGGGTGGTTCAGCCCCAGCATTTT. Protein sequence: CASSQGTGVVQPQHF.

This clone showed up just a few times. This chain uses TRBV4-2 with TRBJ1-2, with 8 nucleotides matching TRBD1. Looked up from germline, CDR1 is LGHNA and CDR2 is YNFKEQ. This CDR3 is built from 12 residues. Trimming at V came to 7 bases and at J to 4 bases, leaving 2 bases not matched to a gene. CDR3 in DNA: TGTGCCAGCACCGGGACAGGCTATGGCTACACCTTC. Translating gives CASTGTGYGYTF.

CDR3 sequence reads: CASSQGGKTCNQPQHF. In DNA form, the CDR3 reads TGCGCCAGCAGTCAAGGAGGGAAAACCTGCAATCAGCCCCAGCATTTT. The V call is TRBV23-1, the J call TRBJ1-5; D is uncertain. TRBV23-1 has ORF status, its function being uncertain. The CDR3 extends over 16 amino acids. V shed 2 bases and J shed 2 bases, with 13 bases lying between them.

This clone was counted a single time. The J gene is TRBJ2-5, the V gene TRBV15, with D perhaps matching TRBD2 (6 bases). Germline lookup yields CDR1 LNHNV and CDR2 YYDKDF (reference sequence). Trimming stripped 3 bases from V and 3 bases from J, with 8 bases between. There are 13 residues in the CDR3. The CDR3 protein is CATSRGLEETQYF. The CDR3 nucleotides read TGTGCCACCAGCAGGGGACTGGAAGAGACCCAGTACTTC.